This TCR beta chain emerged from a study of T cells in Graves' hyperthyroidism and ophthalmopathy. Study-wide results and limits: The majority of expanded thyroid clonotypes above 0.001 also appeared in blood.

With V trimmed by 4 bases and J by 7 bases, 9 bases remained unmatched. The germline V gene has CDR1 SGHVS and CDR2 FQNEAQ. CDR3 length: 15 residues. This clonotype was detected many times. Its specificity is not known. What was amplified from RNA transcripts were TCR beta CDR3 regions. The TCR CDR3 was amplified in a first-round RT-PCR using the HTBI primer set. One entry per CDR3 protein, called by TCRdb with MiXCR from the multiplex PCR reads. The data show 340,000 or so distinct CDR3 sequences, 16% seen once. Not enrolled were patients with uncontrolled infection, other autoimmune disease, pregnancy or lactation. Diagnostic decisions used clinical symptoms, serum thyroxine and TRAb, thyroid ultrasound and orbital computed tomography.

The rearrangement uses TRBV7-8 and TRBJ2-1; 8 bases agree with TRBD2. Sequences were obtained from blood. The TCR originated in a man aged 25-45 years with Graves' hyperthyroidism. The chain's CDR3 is CASSSSGSTGNEQFF. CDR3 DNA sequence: TGTGCCAGCAGCTCCAGCGGGAGTACCGGGAATGAGCAGTTCTTC.